This T cell receptor (beta chain) was profiled in a study of T cells in tuberculosis. The germline CDR1 and CDR2 sequences are SGHRS and YFSETQ. The CDR3 has 15 residues. Trimming took 4 bases from V and 5 from J; bases not matched to a gene: 8. Only in-frame clones appear in the TCRdb table, and some are missing; sequencing was by immunoSEQ multiplex PCR. Among about 30,000 clones, 90% were seen once, and the ten largest hold 6.1%. The gene calls are TRBV5-1 and TRBJ2-3; 9 bases are shared with TRBD2. The sequenced sample consisted of PBMCs. The TCR sequence derives from a donor aged 10 to 29 with latent tuberculosis or without tuberculosis infection. DNA of the CDR3: TGCGCCAGCAGCGTCTTAGCGGGGGCGGGAGATACGCAGTATTTT. Amino acid sequence: CASSVLAGAGDTQYF. Together with reference TRBV5-1 and TRBJ2-3, the CDR3 gives the full variable domain: KAGVTQTPRYLIKTRGQQVTLSCSPISGHRSVSWYQQTPGQGLQFLFEYFSETQRNKGNFPGRFSGRQFSNSRSEMNVSTLELGDSALYLCASSVLAGAGDTQYFGPGTRLTVL.